This T cell receptor (beta chain) was found in a study of CD8+ T cells in alopecia areata. General study findings and limits: Shared TCR sequences were less clear between patients than in mice, possibly partly from HLA diversity. Clonality was higher in lesional than normal scalp, especially in alopecia totalis/universalis.

Concerning this clone itself: Its antigen is as yet unknown.

Alopecia areata patients had lesional scalp punch biopsies and peripheral blood taken from them. With 5 bases clipped from V and 0 bases from J, the junction kept 13 bases outside the gene matches. The CDR3 is 18 residues long. CDR1 is MNHEY, CDR2 SMNVEV, per germline (reference sequence). Once RNA had been extracted, it was reverse transcribed into cDNA to act as the sequencing template. Measured with immunoSEQ multiplex PCR; TCRdb has only the in-frame clones, and not every one. Of some 130,000 clones in the sample, around 49% are singletons; the top ten hold roughly 20%. This clonotype originated in a human donor with alopecia areata. Sequencing was performed on CD8+ T cells sorted from blood, taken at week 0. The chain is built from TRBV27 and TRBJ2-3; 8 bases map to TRBD1. CDR3 sequence: CASSPKKTGGTSTDTQYF. CDR3 coding DNA: TGTGCCAGCAGTCCGAAAAAAACAGGGGGAACTAGCACAGATACGCAGTATTTT.